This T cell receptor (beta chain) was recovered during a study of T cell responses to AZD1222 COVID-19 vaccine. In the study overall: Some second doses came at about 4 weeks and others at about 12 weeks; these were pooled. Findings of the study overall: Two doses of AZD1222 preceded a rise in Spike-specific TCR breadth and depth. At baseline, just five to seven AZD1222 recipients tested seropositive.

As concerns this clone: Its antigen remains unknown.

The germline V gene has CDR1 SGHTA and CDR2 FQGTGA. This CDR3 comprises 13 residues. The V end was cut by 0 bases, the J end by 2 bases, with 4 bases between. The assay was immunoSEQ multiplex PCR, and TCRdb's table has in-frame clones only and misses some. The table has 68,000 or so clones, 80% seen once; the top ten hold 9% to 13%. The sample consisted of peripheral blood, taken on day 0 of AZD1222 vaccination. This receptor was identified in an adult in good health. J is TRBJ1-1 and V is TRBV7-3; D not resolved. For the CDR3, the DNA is TGTGCCAGCAGCTTAACCACAAACACTGAAGCTTTCTTT. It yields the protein CASSLTTNTEAFF.